These T cell receptor beta chains were read from a single sample in a study of T-cell reconstitution after alpha-beta-depleted transplantation in children. In TCRdb, the PCR reads were re-called with MiXCR into one record per CDR3 protein. The sample lists approximately 520,000 distinct CDR3 sequences, roughly 11% seen once, with 11% to 15% in the top ten. Here the sequenced sample was PBMCs, mostly from graft donor cells, taken 180 days after TCRalphabeta/CD19-depleted stem cell transplant. Receptors were obtained from a female patient aged 2-15 years who had a stem cell transplant for aplastic anemia, so the T cells may come from the graft donor. CDR3s include the opening cysteine and the closing phenylalanine or tryptophan. D genes are given only for firm matches. Expanded clones are given a class, and other clones once, few, many or no size at all.

d_gene,j_gene,abundance,v_gene,CDR3nt,CDR3aa
TRBD1,TRBJ2-3,few,TRBV7-2,TGTGCCAGCAGCTTAGGGGACAGGCCATTCGATACGCAGTATTTT,CASSLGDRPFDTQYF
.,TRBJ1-3,few,TRBV7-8,TGTGCCAGCAGCTTAAGGGGGGCCCACTCTGGAAACACCATATATTTT,CASSLRGAHSGNTIYF
.,TRBJ2-2,few,TRBV7-3,TGTGCCAGCACCTGGGGGGGGCCCACCGGGGAGCTGTTTTTT,CASTWGGPTGELFF
.,TRBJ2-5,.,TRBV7-2,TGTGCCAGCAGCTCCCTGATGGCCGGAGAGACCCAGTACTTC,CASSSLMAGETQYF
TRBD1,TRBJ2-1,many,TRBV29-1,TGCAGCGGCGCAACCGGGACAGGGGACTACAATGAGCAGTTCTTC,CSGATGTGDYNEQFF
TRBD1,TRBJ2-4,.,TRBV7-9,TGTGCCAGCAGCTTAGGTGACAGGGGGCAGAGGAACATTCAGTACTTC,CASSLGDRGQRNIQYF
.,TRBJ2-7,few,TRBV6-1,TGTGCCAGCAGTGAAGTTCGGGGTTCCTACGAGCAGTACTTC,CASSEVRGSYEQYF
.,TRBJ2-1,many,TRBV5-1,TGCGCCAGCAGCTTTCAGGAGCGAAGTGAGCAGTTCTTC,CASSFQERSEQFF
TRBD1,TRBJ1-2,few,TRBV7-2,TGTGCCAGCAGCTCCTGGTCGACAGGGGGGGGTGGCTACACCTTC,CASSSWSTGGGGYTF
.,TRBJ1-4,few,TRBV19,TGTGCCCCAAACGTCCAGGAACTTGTTGAAAAACTGTTTTTT,CAPNVQELVEKLFF
.,TRBJ2-5,.,TRBV27,TGTGCCAGCATCGCCCAGGAGGGGGGGCAAGAGACCCAGTACTTC,CASIAQEGGQETQYF
TRBD1,TRBJ2-3,.,TRBV29-1,TGCAGCCGGACGGGGACAGACACAGATACGCAGTATTTT,CSRTGTDTDTQYF
.,TRBJ1-5,few,TRBV18,TGTGCCAGCTCATCCGGGTCCACCCAGCCCCAGCATTTT,CASSSGSTQPQHF
.,TRBJ2-3,many,TRBV20-1,TGCAGTGTCCCCCCCCGGAGGCCAGGGGATACGCAGTATTTT,CSVPPRRPGDTQYF
TRBD1,TRBJ2-1,.,TRBV18,TGTGCCAGCTCACGGGACAGGGGTCTATCCAATGAGCAGTTCTTC,CASSRDRGLSNEQFF
.,TRBJ2-7,.,TRBV5-6,TGTGCCAGCAGCTTGGCCCAAGCGGAGCAGTACTTC,CASSLAQAEQYF
.,TRBJ2-1,.,TRBV6-2/TRBV6-3,TGTGCCAGCAGTTACTCTCCCTTTAGGGCTCCCTGGAATGAGCAGTTCTTC,CASSYSPFRAPWNEQFF
TRBD2,TRBJ2-3,.,TRBV12-3/TRBV12-4,TGTGCCACCACGAGTAGCGGGATCGGCACAGATACGCAGTATTTT,CATTSSGIGTDTQYF
TRBD2,TRBJ2-1,few,TRBV6-5,TGTGCCAGCAGTTACGGTCGGGAGGGCTACAATGAGCAGTTCTTC,CASSYGREGYNEQFF
TRBD2,TRBJ2-3,few,TRBV4-3,TGCGCCAGCAGCCAAGAAGCGGGGGGTCTGAGCACAGATACGCAGTATTTT,CASSQEAGGLSTDTQYF
TRBD1,TRBJ2-1,.,TRBV3-1,TGTGCCAGCAGCCCGGGACAGGGGAAGAGCGATGAGCAGTTCTTC,CASSPGQGKSDEQFF
TRBD2,TRBJ2-1,few,TRBV29-1,TGCAGCGTCCTCCGGGCTAGCGGGAGGAATGAGCAGTTCTTC,CSVLRASGRNEQFF
.,TRBJ1-1,.,TRBV10-3,TGTGCCATCAACCAGGATTTGAACACTGAAGCTTTCTTT,CAINQDLNTEAFF
.,TRBJ2-7,.,TRBV7-2,TGTGCCAGCAGTGCTCAAGACAGGGAGGCCTACGAGCAGTACTTC,CASSAQDREAYEQYF
.,TRBJ2-2,few,TRBV24-1,TGTGCCACCAGTGACCCCCGGGGCCGAGACACCGGGGAGCTGTTTTTT,CATSDPRGRDTGELFF
.,TRBJ2-1,.,TRBV18,TGTGCCAGCTCACCGTGGGGTGAGCAGTTCTTC,CASSPWGEQFF
TRBD2,TRBJ2-2,.,TRBV11-1,TGTGCCAGCAGCTTAGGTAGCGGGAGGGCTAGGTCGAACACCGGGGAGCTGTTTTTT,CASSLGSGRARSNTGELFF
.,TRBJ2-2,.,TRBV4-2,TGTGCCAGCAGCTATTCGCAGGGTCCCGGGGAGCTGTTTTTT,CASSYSQGPGELFF
.,TRBJ2-1,few,TRBV20-1,TGCAGTGCTAGTTCGCCTGGGCCTAGCTCCTACAATGAGCAGTTCTTC,CSASSPGPSSYNEQFF
TRBD1,TRBJ1-1,few,TRBV6-2/TRBV6-3,TGTGCCAGCAGTTCCCGACAGGGTATCACTGAAGCTTTCTTT,CASSSRQGITEAFF
.,TRBJ2-2,few,TRBV12-3/TRBV12-4,TGTGCCAGCAGACCCGCCGGGACCTCCGGGGAGCTGTTTTTT,CASRPAGTSGELFF
.,TRBJ1-6,once,TRBV20-1,TGCAGTGCCCCAAGTGGGGGGGGAAACTATAATTCACCCCTCCACTTT,CSAPSGGGNYNSPLHF
TRBD2,TRBJ2-1,many,TRBV20-1,TGCAGTGCTAGACTCCTTGGCGGGAGCTCCTACAATGAGCAGTTCTTC,CSARLLGGSSYNEQFF
TRBD1,TRBJ2-5,.,TRBV18,TGTGCCAGCTCACGTACGAAGGGGACAGAAGAGACCCAGTACTTC,CASSRTKGTEETQYF
.,TRBJ2-1,many,TRBV20-1,TGCAGTGCACCCAGGGGGGGGTCCTACAATGAGCAGTTCTTC,CSAPRGGSYNEQFF
TRBD2,TRBJ2-5,many,TRBV7-6,TGTGCCAGCAGCTACTTAGGCGGGAGGCCTTTAGGGACCCAGTACTTC,CASSYLGGRPLGTQYF
.,TRBJ2-7,few,TRBV10-3,TGTGCCATCAGTGACAGGGATCGATTATTCCACGAGCAGTACTTC,CAISDRDRLFHEQYF
.,TRBJ2-3,.,TRBV20-1,TGCAGTGCTAGATTAAGTCGGGATACGCAGTATTTT,CSARLSRDTQYF
.,TRBJ1-6,few,TRBV15,TGTGCCACCAGCAGAGGGAGGGGGAAATTGTCCTATAATTCACCCCTCCACTTT,CATSRGRGKLSYNSPLHF
TRBD2,TRBJ2-7,.,TRBV11-2,TGTGCCAGCAGCTTAGGGGCTAGCGGCCCTGTCATTCCCTACGAGCAGTACTTC,CASSLGASGPVIPYEQYF
.,TRBJ2-7,.,TRBV5-6,TGTGCCAGCAGCTTGAGGGCTGGCTCCTACGAGCAGTACTTC,CASSLRAGSYEQYF